Following are 31 T cell receptor beta chains from one sample sequenced in a study of identical twins. TCRdb ran MiXCR on the 5' RACE reads and lists one entry per CDR3 protein. The sample yields some 900,000 distinct CDR3 sequences, approximately 13% seen once. A further study also used this sample, focusing on yellow fever vaccine responses in identical twins.

Sequenced material: PBMCs. All receptors come from a young woman in good health.

The table lists this clonotype with many counts. The chain recombines TRBV7-9 with TRBJ2-3; unclear D gene. V lost 1 base, J lost 10 bases, and 18 bases lay in between. The CDR3 runs to 15 residues. Germline V CDR1 and CDR2: SEHNR, FQNEAQ (reference sequence). The DNA of the CDR3 is TGTGCCAGCAGCTTAGTTCTTGTCGAGGCTAAGGCGCAGTATTTT. Its translation is CASSLVLVEAKAQYF.

This chain links TRBV7-9 with TRBJ2-7; D is possibly TRBD2 (5 bases). Deletions cut 4 bases from V and 5 bases from J, with 18 bases between. CDR1 SEHNR and CDR2 FQNEAQ come from the germline V gene (reference sequence). The CDR3 runs 15 residues. The CDR3 loop is CASSSLAYIGDEQYF. CDR3 nucleotides: TGTGCCAGCAGCTCGTTGGCCTATATCGGGGACGAGCAGTACTTC.

This clonotype has more than one count but fewer than ten. The chain has TRBV7-9 and TRBJ2-3; 10 bases are a match to TRBD2. CDR1 SEHNR and CDR2 FQNEAQ come from the germline V gene (reference sequence). This CDR3 has 17 residues. V was pared by 7 bases and J by 0 bases, with 10 bases of the junction left unmatched. CDR3 in DNA: TGTGCCAGCACCCTAGGGGCTAGCGGGGGAAGCACAGATACGCAGTATTTT. Its translation is CASTLGASGGSTDTQYF.

This clonotype has just a few counts. V usage is TRBV12-5 and J usage is TRBJ2-3; 8 bases are a match to TRBD2. The CDR3 spans 16 residues. V was clipped by 3 bases and J by 0 bases; unmatched bases: 5. Per the germline V gene, CDR1 is LGHNT and CDR2 is FRNRAP. The CDR3 region is CASGFALAGSTDTQYF. Written as DNA, the CDR3 is TGTGCTAGTGGTTTTGCGTTAGCGGGGAGCACAGATACGCAGTATTTT.

Only a few counts were recorded for this clonotype. The CDR3: CASSGVRGAVVMNTEAFF. The CDR3 region has the DNA TGTGCCAGTAGTGGAGTGCGCGGGGCGGTGGTTATGAACACTGAAGCTTTCTTT. This chain joins TRBV19 and TRBJ1-1, with a possible D match to TRBD1 (5 bases). V lost 5 bases to trimming and J lost 0 bases, with 22 bases between them. Germline V lookup: CDR1 LNHDA, CDR2 SQIVND (reference sequence). The CDR3 totals 18 residues.

Points on this clonotype: One end of the junction fails to match germline, which may point to a read error. The CDR3 sequence: CASSRWPREPQYF. The CDR3 region has the DNA TGTGCCAGTAGCCGGTGGCCCCGAGAGCCCCAGTACTTC. The J gene is TRBJ2-5, the V gene TRBV19; D uncertain. The CDR3 is 13 residues long. Germline CDR1 reads LNHDA; CDR2 reads SQIVND (reference sequence).

This clonotype was counted many times. The rearrangement links TRBV12-3 or TRBV12-4 to TRBJ2-1; D is undetermined. V dropped 5 bases and J dropped 4 bases, with 6 bases sitting between them. This CDR3 is built from 12 residues. The CDR3 here is CASSTQYNEQFF. In nucleotides, the CDR3 is TGTGCCAGCAGTACACAGTACAATGAGCAGTTCTTC.

The V gene is TRBV5-6, the J gene TRBJ2-7; 7 nucleotides agree with TRBD1. V trimming: 1 base; J trimming: 2 bases; junction bases outside the gene matches: 3. This CDR3 has 14 residues. Germline CDR1 is SGHDT and CDR2 is YYEEEE. The CDR3 DNA follows: TGTGCCAGCAGCTTGACAGGGGCCCCCTACGAGCAGTACTTC. Amino acids: CASSLTGAPYEQYF.

The chain couples TRBV15 to TRBJ2-2, with no clear D. CDR3 length: 17 residues. CDR1 is LNHNV, CDR2 YYDKDF, per germline (reference sequence). Trimming took off 0 bases at V and 4 bases at J, with 15 bases between the two ends. CDR3 sequence (DNA): TGTGCCACCAGCAGAGAAGTATTGGAATCGGGCACCGGGGAGCTGTTTTTT. Translating it yields CATSREVLESGTGELFF.

In its sample, this clonotype was seen a few times. The CDR3 region has the DNA TGTGCCAGCAGCCAACTCTTACGCTACAATGAGCAGTTCTTC. Protein sequence: CASSQLLRYNEQFF. The chain links TRBV14 to TRBJ2-1; D is ambiguous. Germline V CDR1 and CDR2: SGHDN, FVKESK. V was clipped by 2 bases and J by 3 bases, with 8 bases between them. This CDR3 has 14 residues.

This clonotype was seen many times. The chain links TRBV29-1 to TRBJ2-3, with D possibly TRBD2 on 5 matching bases. Trimming shortened V by 5 bases and J by 4 bases, and 13 bases separated the two germline ends. The CDR3 is made up of 13 amino acids. CDR1 is SQVTM, CDR2 ANQGSEA, per germline. CDR3 DNA sequence: TGCAGCGTTATGGGGAGAATTGCAGATACGCAGTATTTT. It codes for CSVMGRIADTQYF.

The V gene is TRBV11-1, the J gene TRBJ2-1; 10 bases are shared with TRBD2. Germline trimming cut 3 bases from V and 3 bases from J; bases unmatched to any gene: 11. The CDR3 totals 18 residues. Looked up from germline, CDR1 is SGHAT and CDR2 is FQDESV (reference sequence). The CDR3 nucleotides read TGTGCCAGCAGCTTGGGACTAGCGACTCCAAACGGCTACAATGAGCAGTTCTTC. This sequence encodes CASSLGLATPNGYNEQFF.

This clonotype was counted only a few times. The gene calls are TRBV6-6 and TRBJ2-7; D is perhaps TRBD1 (6 bases). The germline V gene encodes CDR1 MNHNY and CDR2 SVGAGI (reference sequence). The CDR3 contains 13 residues. The ends were cut back, 4 bases at V and 6 bases at J, with 13 bases in the middle. The CDR3 bases are TGTGCCAGCAGTTGGATACAGGGCTCCGAGCAGTACGTC. This translates into CASSWIQGSEQYV.

Many counts were recorded for this clonotype. The chain recombines TRBV7-2 with TRBJ2-2; D might be TRBD1 (6 bases). The length of the CDR3 is 15 residues. Germline CDR1 and CDR2: SGHTA and FQGNSA. V was pared by 5 bases and J by 2 bases, with 12 bases between. Written as DNA, the CDR3 is TGTGCCAGCAGCCTGCAGGGGTCTAACACCGGGGAGCTGTTTTTT. Translating it yields CASSLQGSNTGELFF.

This clonotype was detected many times. V usage is TRBV20-1 and J usage is TRBJ1-2, with a possible D match to TRBD1 (5 bases). With 2 bases removed from V and 8 bases from J, the gap between germline ends came to 15 bases. CDR3 length: 13 residues. CDR1 and CDR2 (germline): DFQATT, SNEGSKA (reference sequence). The CDR3 sequence: CSARQAGGGGYTF. The CDR3 bases are TGCAGTGCTAGACAGGCGGGGGGAGGCGGCTACACCTTC.

This clonotype appeared many times. The chain has TRBV3-1 and TRBJ1-1; no clear D gene. The CDR3 consists of 14 residues. Trimming shortened V by 1 base and J by 5 bases, and 11 bases separated the two germline ends. Looked up from germline, CDR1 is LGHDT and CDR2 is YNNKEL (reference sequence). The CDR3 DNA reads TGTGCCAGCAGCCAAGGACGAGTGGGGACTGAAGCTTTCTTT. It is translated as CASSQGRVGTEAFF.

The V gene is TRBV20-1, the J gene TRBJ1-6, with unresolved D. This CDR3 has 13 amino acids. The germline CDR1 and CDR2 sequences are DFQATT and SNEGSKA (reference sequence). V gave up 8 bases and J gave up 5 bases, with 13 bases separating them. The DNA for the CDR3 is TGCAGTCCGAGAAGTCCGAATAATTCACCCCTCCACTTT. It is translated as CSPRSPNNSPLHF.

The table lists this clonotype with a few counts. The chain joins TRBV15 to TRBJ2-4; possibly TRBD2 for D (5 bases). V dropped 1 base and J dropped 11 bases, with 24 bases sitting between them. In germline, CDR1 is LNHNV, CDR2 YYDKDF (reference sequence). The CDR3 contains 17 residues. The CDR3 protein is CATSRGPPSTGSTLQYF. CDR3 nucleotides: TGTGCCACCAGCAGAGGCCCACCAAGTACGGGATCAACCCTTCAGTACTTC.

This clonotype was counted only a few times. This chain's CDR3 is CASSLDGGAVYEQYF. The DNA for the CDR3 is TGTGCCAGCAGCTTAGATGGGGGGGCGGTCTACGAGCAGTACTTC. The chain has TRBV7-2 and TRBJ2-7; tentative D call: TRBD2 (7 bases). This CDR3 is 15 amino acids long. Germline-derived CDR1 and CDR2 are SGHTA and FQGNSA. V was pared by 1 base and J by 3 bases, with 13 bases between. The whole variable domain, filled in from reference TRBV7-2 and TRBJ2-7, reads GAGVSQSPSNKVTEKGKDVELRCDPISGHTALYWYRQSLGQGLEFLIYFQGNSAPDKSGLPSDRFSAERTGGSVSTLTIQRTQQEDSAVYLCASSLDGGAVYEQYFGPGTRLTVT.

This chain connects TRBV7-3 to TRBJ2-1, with D perhaps given as TRBD1 or TRBD2 (5 bases each). The CDR3 runs 15 residues. Trimming cost V 5 bases and J 7 bases, with 18 bases left between them. Germline V gene data show CDR1 as SGHTA and CDR2 as FQGTGA. The chain's CDR3 is CASSPTPGTANEQFF. The CDR3 region has the DNA TGTGCCAGCAGCCCCACGCCCGGGACCGCTAATGAGCAGTTCTTC.

This clonotype was picked up a small number of times. The rearrangement links TRBV2 to TRBJ1-2; weak D call: TRBD1 (5 bases). CDR3 length: 14 amino acids. The V gene's germline CDR1 is SNHLY and CDR2 FYNNEI. The V end was cut by 7 bases, the J end by 0 bases, with 12 bases between. CDR3 amino acids: CASTTGGANYGYTF. The CDR3 nucleotides are TGTGCCAGCACCACGGGGGGAGCTAACTATGGCTACACCTTC.

This clonotype showed up just once. This chain uses TRBV7-9 with TRBJ2-7, with 10 bases lining up with TRBD1. CDR1 and CDR2 (germline): SEHNR, FQNEAQ (reference sequence). V gave up 3 bases and J gave up 7 bases; unmatched junction bases: 6. The CDR3 contains 14 residues. The CDR3 spells CASSFGQGGLEQYF. The CDR3 DNA follows: TGTGCCAGCAGCTTTGGACAGGGGGGTTTGGAGCAGTACTTC.

The chain couples TRBV10-2 to TRBJ2-7; the match to TRBD1 covers 9 bases. CDR3 length: 13 amino acids. Germline V gene data show CDR1 as WSHSY and CDR2 as SAAADI. With 1 base clipped from V and 5 bases from J, the junction kept 0 bases outside the gene matches. CDR3 in DNA: TGCGCCAGCAGTGAGTGGACAGGGGACGAGCAGTACGTC. This encodes CASSEWTGDEQYV.

This clonotype was detected a few times. The V and J genes are TRBV6-5 and TRBJ1-5; D unresolved. The CDR3 is 15 residues long. The V gene lost 2 bases and the J gene lost 6 bases, with 14 bases spanning the gap. From germline, CDR1 is MNHEY and CDR2 SVGAGI. The CDR3: CASSYQHLGSQPQHF. In DNA, the CDR3 is TGTGCCAGCAGTTACCAACACCTGGGTAGTCAGCCCCAGCATTTT.

V and J are TRBV7-9 and TRBJ2-2, with TRBD1 matching 9 bases. CDR1 and CDR2 from the germline V gene are SEHNR and FQNEAQ (reference sequence). Trimming took 4 bases from V and 3 from J; bases not matched to a gene: 3. The length of the CDR3 is 15 residues. CDR3 amino acids: CASSYRDRDTGELFF. CDR3 in DNA: TGTGCCAGCAGCTACCGGGACAGGGACACCGGGGAGCTGTTTTTT. The full variable domain, with the rest looked up from reference TRBV7-9 and TRBJ2-2, is DTGVSQNPRHKITKRGQNVTFRCDPISEHNRLYWYRQTLGQGPEFLTYFQNEAQLEKSRLLSDRFSAERPKGSFSTLEIQRTEQGDSAMYLCASSYRDRDTGELFFGEGSRLTVL.

J is TRBJ1-3 and V is TRBV5-1; D possibly corresponds to TRBD1 (6 bases). V lost 2 bases to trimming and J lost 4 bases, with 10 bases between them. This CDR3 spans 14 amino acids. Germline lookup yields CDR1 SGHRS and CDR2 YFSETQ. This CDR3 reads CASSLPGDGNTIYF. The DNA of the CDR3 is TGCGCCAGCAGCTTACCAGGGGACGGAAACACCATATATTTT.

A few counts support this clonotype. The chain is built from TRBV5-6 and TRBJ2-1; 7 nucleotides line up with TRBD1. This CDR3 contains 16 residues. The V and J ends lost 2 bases and 0 bases, in that order; junction bases with no gene match: 5. The germline CDR1 and CDR2 sequences are SGHDT and YYEEEE. CDR3 bases: TGTGCCAGCAGCTTTCTGGGACAGCCCTCCTACAATGAGCAGTTCTTC. Translated, it gives CASSFLGQPSYNEQFF.

There are a few counts of this clonotype. The rearrangement uses TRBV12-5 and TRBJ2-3, with 9 positions matching TRBD2. J was trimmed by 2 bases and V by 6 bases; bases with no gene match: 9. Germline values: CDR1 LGHNT, CDR2 FRNRAP. This CDR3 is 16 amino acids long. The CDR3, as DNA: TGTGCTAGTGGCCTCATATTAGCGGGAGACACAGATACGCAGTATTTT. Protein: CASGLILAGDTDTQYF.

This chain connects TRBV10-3 to TRBJ2-7, with D unclear. V was shortened by 5 bases and J by 0 bases, with 5 bases between the two germline ends. The CDR3 loop spans 12 amino acids. CDR1 and CDR2 from the germline V gene are ENHRY and SYGVKD. Here the CDR3 DNA reads TGTGCCATCAGTCCGAACTCCTACGAGCAGTACTTC. Its translation is CAISPNSYEQYF.

This clonotype was seen at least ten times. This chain joins TRBV7-2 and TRBJ1-5; D may be TRBD1 (6 bases). This CDR3 region has 13 residues. CDR1 and CDR2 from the germline V gene are SGHTA and FQGNSA. V was pared by 6 bases and J by 5 bases, with 11 bases between. The CDR3 is CASSLSGDQPQHF. CDR3 DNA sequence: TGTGCCAGCAGTTTATCAGGGGATCAGCCCCAGCATTTT.

This clonotype has just a few counts. The chain carries TRBV11-2 and TRBJ2-5; weak D call: TRBD1 (6 bases). This CDR3 comprises 14 residues. Trimming took 5 bases from V and 4 from J, leaving 14 bases between them. Germline CDR1 and CDR2: SGHAT and FQNNGV. CDR3 protein: CASSRSQGTETQYF. For the CDR3, the DNA is TGTGCCAGCAGCCGCTCCCAGGGGACAGAGACCCAGTACTTC. The full variable domain, with the rest looked up from reference TRBV11-2 and TRBJ2-5, is EAGVAQSPRYKIIEKRQSVAFWCNPISGHATLYWYQQILGQGPKLLIQFQNNGVVDDSQLPKDRFSAERLKGVDSTLKIQPAKLEDSAVYLCASSRSQGTETQYFGPGTRLLVL.